One sample yielded the 32 T cell receptor beta chains listed below, sequenced in a study of beta chain features in type 1 diabetes. Their specific antigens are unknown. Notes on the study in general: Shorter TCRB CDR3s, moderately but significantly so, marked every one of the four CD4+ subsets in Type 1 diabetes patients.

Expressed TCRB transcripts were sequenced because the isolated RNA had all been reverse transcribed beforehand. Data came from immunoSEQ multiplex PCR; TCRdb stores just in-frame clones and leaves some out. The sample holds 680,000 or so clones, around 15% seen once. Sequencing was carried out using naive CD4+ T cells from blood. The receptors originated from a man between 18 and 29 years old with type 1 diabetes.

The genes are TRBV19 and TRBJ1-2; D is uncertain. Trimming removed 4 bases at V and 3 bases at J, with 12 bases between. Per germline, CDR1 LNHDA and CDR2 SQIVND (reference sequence). This CDR3 has 14 residues. The CDR3 sequence is CASSTLEVDYGYTF. As DNA, the CDR3 is TGTGCCAGTAGTACACTGGAGGTGGACTATGGCTACACCTTC.

CDR3 coding DNA: TGTGCCAGCAGGCACCCACGAGGGTCTGGGACAGATACGCAGTATTTT. Translation gives CASRHPRGSGTDTQYF. This chain connects TRBV27 to TRBJ2-3, with D perhaps matching TRBD2 (5 bases). The CDR3 is 16 amino acids. V was trimmed by 6 bases and J by 3 bases, leaving 19 bases between them. CDR1 is MNHEY, CDR2 SMNVEV, per germline (reference sequence).

This clone was observed a handful of times. The rearrangement joins TRBV30 to TRBJ1-2; the D gene is possibly TRBD1 (5 bases). The CDR3 covers 13 residues. Germline V CDR1 and CDR2: GTSNPN, SVGIG (reference sequence). V dropped 5 bases and J dropped 4 bases, with 14 bases sitting between them. As DNA, the CDR3 is TGTGCCTGGCAATCGGAGACAGTCTATGGCTACACCTTC. Its translation: CAWQSETVYGYTF.

This clone showed up just a few times. This rearrangement joins TRBV10-3 to TRBJ2-1, with 7 bases fitting TRBD1. The trim removed 3 bases at V and 0 bases at J, leaving 5 bases unmatched. CDR1 is ENHRY, CDR2 SYGVKD, per germline. This CDR3 comprises 16 residues. The CDR3 spells CAISDSGQFSYNEQFF. CDR3 in DNA: TGTGCCATCAGTGATTCGGGACAGTTCTCCTACAATGAGCAGTTCTTC.

A few counts support this clone. This chain connects TRBV14 to TRBJ2-1, with TRBD2 matching 12 bases. The CDR3 extends over 17 amino acids. The germline V gene has CDR1 SGHDN and CDR2 FVKESK. V shed 4 bases, J shed 6 bases, and the junction held 10 bases outside the gene matches. CDR3 region: CASSPWTSGVSGNEQFF. The CDR3 nucleotides are TGTGCCAGCAGCCCCTGGACTAGCGGGGTATCGGGCAATGAGCAGTTCTTC.

This clone was picked up a small number of times. Additional DNA sequences in this sample encode the identical CDR3. This sequence joins TRBV7-9 and TRBJ2-7; D remains unclear. The CDR3 covers 12 residues. Between the trimmed V and J ends, which lost 1 base and 6 bases, there was a span of 7 bases. Germline assignment: CDR1 SEHNR and CDR2 FQNEAQ (reference sequence). In DNA, the CDR3 is TGTGCCAGCAGCTTAGAAGGGTCCGAGCAGTACTTC. Translation: CASSLEGSEQYF.

The DNA for the CDR3 is TGTGCCTGGAGCGACGGCAGTGATAGCAATCAGCCCCAGCATTTT. Its translation: CAWSDGSDSNQPQHF. V is TRBV30 and J is TRBJ1-5; D remains unclear. Germline V gene data show CDR1 as GTSNPN and CDR2 as SVGIG (reference sequence). V gave up 3 bases and J gave up 0 bases, with 12 bases separating them. This CDR3 is 15 amino acids long.

This clone has more than one count but fewer than ten. The CDR3, as DNA: TGTGCCAGCAGTTCTATCCAAACAGGGGCAGATACGCAGTATTTT. Translated, it gives CASSSIQTGADTQYF. The chain has TRBV6-6 and TRBJ2-3, with 7 bases identical to TRBD1. The trim removed 4 bases at V and 4 bases at J, leaving 8 bases unmatched. This CDR3 comprises 15 residues. Germline CDR1 MNHNY, CDR2 SVGAGI (reference sequence).

The chain recombines TRBV28 with TRBJ2-5; a possible D gene is TRBD1 (5 bases). CDR1 is MDHEN and CDR2 is SYDVKM in the germline V gene. The V gene lost 6 bases and the J gene lost 5 bases, with 19 bases spanning the gap. This CDR3 has 15 residues. The CDR3 DNA sequence: TGTGCCAGCAGCTCTCGGACACCTGGGCGGGAGACCCAGTACTTC. Encoded protein: CASSSRTPGRETQYF.

V and J are TRBV30 and TRBJ1-5, with 8 bases matching TRBD1. The V gene end was trimmed by 5 bases and the J gene end by 9 bases; junction bases not matched to a gene: 12. The CDR3 contains 14 residues. The germline gives CDR1 GTSNPN, CDR2 SVGIG (reference sequence). The CDR3 loop is CAWGGGQGPGPQHF. The CDR3 DNA reads TGTGCCTGGGGCGGTGGACAGGGACCGGGGCCCCAGCATTTT.

This clone has a handful of counts. V gene TRBV18 combines with J gene TRBJ2-7; D not resolved. The V gene lost 5 bases and the J gene lost 2 bases, with 7 bases spanning the gap. The CDR3 covers 12 residues. Germline V CDR1 and CDR2: KGHSH, LQKENI. CDR3 protein: CASSAGAYEQYF. The CDR3 DNA is TGTGCCAGCTCAGCTGGGGCCTACGAGCAGTACTTC.

This clone was seen only a few times. The chain joins TRBV7-9 to TRBJ1-2, with a possible D match to TRBD1 (5 bases). The V end lost 4 bases, the J end lost 2 bases, and 14 bases lay between the germline ends. Germline loops: CDR1 SEHNR, CDR2 FQNEAQ (reference sequence). The CDR3 is 15 residues long. The CDR3 DNA follows: TGTGCCAGCAGCTCAACAGGATTAAGAAACTATGGCTACACCTTC. Amino acids: CASSSTGLRNYGYTF.

Only a few counts were recorded for this clone. The rearrangement uses TRBV4-1 and TRBJ2-3; 12 bases align to TRBD2. Unmatched junction bases numbered 4, after V lost 3 bases and J lost 0 bases. The germline V gene has CDR1 MGHRA and CDR2 YSYEKL. The CDR3 covers 17 residues. The CDR3 region is CASSHGLAGSSTDTQYF. The DNA of the CDR3 is TGCGCCAGCAGCCACGGACTAGCGGGGTCTAGCACAGATACGCAGTATTTT.

The chain joins TRBV5-1 to TRBJ1-3; no definite D call. Germline values: CDR1 SGHRS, CDR2 YFSETQ. The CDR3 has 14 amino acids. The V end lost 4 bases, the J end lost 0 bases, and 8 bases lay between the germline ends. The CDR3: CASSEGGSGNTIYF. CDR3 nucleotides: TGCGCCAGCAGCGAGGGAGGCTCTGGAAACACCATATATTTT.

This chain joins TRBV29-1 and TRBJ2-3, with 12 nucleotides matching TRBD1. V was clipped by 5 bases and J by 3 bases; unmatched bases: 9. This CDR3 has 16 amino acids. The germline V gene encodes CDR1 SQVTM and CDR2 ANQGSEA. In DNA form, the CDR3 reads TGCAGCGTTCCTAAAGGGGACAGGGGGCTAACAGATACGCAGTATTTT. Its translation is CSVPKGDRGLTDTQYF.

This chain links TRBV30 with TRBJ2-3; 7 positions agree with TRBD1. Trimming took 4 bases from V and 2 from J; bases not matched to a gene: 6. CDR1 GTSNPN and CDR2 SVGIG come from the germline V gene (reference sequence). CDR3 length equals 14 residues. CDR3 loop: CAWKTGPNTDTQYF. Here the CDR3 DNA reads TGTGCCTGGAAGACAGGGCCTAACACAGATACGCAGTATTTT.

This chain joins TRBV30 and TRBJ2-5, with no clear D. Germline V gives CDR1 GTSNPN, CDR2 SVGIG (reference sequence). V lost 0 bases to trimming and J lost 0 bases, with 8 bases between them. The CDR3 spans 14 residues. CDR3 in DNA: TGTGCCTGGAGTGTAATGGGGAACCAAGAGACCCAGTACTTC. Protein product: CAWSVMGNQETQYF.

The rearrangement uses TRBV6-6 and TRBJ2-5; TRBD1 aligns across 9 bases. CDR3 length: 13 amino acids. Germline V gives CDR1 MNHNY, CDR2 SVGAGI (reference sequence). The V gene end was trimmed by 5 bases and the J gene end by 5 bases; junction bases not matched to a gene: 3. DNA of the CDR3: TGTGCCAGCAGTGGACAGGGGTCGGAGACCCAGTACTTC. Amino acids: CASSGQGSETQYF.

This clone was recorded a few times. The rearrangement joins TRBV6-1 to TRBJ2-5, with a possible D match to TRBD1 (5 bases). This CDR3 has 15 amino acids. Germline values: CDR1 MNHNS, CDR2 SASEGT. V lost 4 bases to trimming and J lost 5 bases, with 17 bases between them. CDR3: CASSAQTASAETQYF. In nucleotides, the CDR3 is TGTGCCAGCAGTGCGCAGACAGCTTCTGCGGAGACCCAGTACTTC.

This clone was recorded a few times. This chain uses TRBV12-5 with TRBJ2-3; the D call may be TRBD1 or TRBD2 (6 bases each). With 6 bases removed from V and 6 bases from J, the gap between germline ends came to 22 bases. The CDR3 is 16 amino acids. Germline values: CDR1 LGHNT, CDR2 FRNRAP. CDR3 bases: TGTGCTAGTGGACCGGGATTATATGGGGGGCCGGATACGCAGTATTTT. This sequence encodes CASGPGLYGGPDTQYF.

This clone showed up just a few times. The chain carries TRBV18 and TRBJ2-3; 7 bases are shared with TRBD1. The J segment lost 3 bases and the V segment lost 5 bases, leaving 2 bases of the junction unmatched. The CDR3 is 13 amino acids. The V gene's germline CDR1 is KGHSH and CDR2 LQKENI. CDR3 nucleotides: TGTGCCAGCTCATCGACAGGGACAGATACGCAGTATTTT. The encoded protein is CASSSTGTDTQYF.

This clone occurred a few times. This chain connects TRBV29-1 to TRBJ2-5; maybe TRBD2 (5 bases). CDR1 SQVTM and CDR2 ANQGSEA come from the germline V gene. The CDR3 is made up of 15 amino acids. V was shortened by 4 bases and J by 1 base, with 16 bases between the two germline ends. CDR3 nucleotides: TGCAGCGTTGGCCAGGTCGGGGATGTCCAAGAGACCCAGTACTTC. Residues: CSVGQVGDVQETQYF.

This clone was detected only a few times. V and J are TRBV18 and TRBJ2-7; D is perhaps TRBD1 (6 bases). CDR1 and CDR2 (germline): KGHSH, LQKENI. V was pared by 2 bases and J by 3 bases, with 8 bases between. This CDR3 is 13 amino acids long. CDR3 DNA sequence: TGTGCCAGCTCACCAATGGACAGCTACGAGCAGTACTTC. Translated, it gives CASSPMDSYEQYF.

For this clone: This CDR3 is also generated by other DNA sequences in the sample. The rearrangement uses TRBV5-1 and TRBJ1-1; a weak D match, TRBD1 (6 bases). CDR3 length equals 14 residues. Between the trimmed V and J ends, which lost 0 bases and 5 bases, there was a span of 11 bases. Germline CDR1 SGHRS, CDR2 YFSETQ. This CDR3 reads CASSLDREGTEAFF. As DNA, the CDR3 is TGCGCCAGCAGCTTGGACAGGGAGGGGACTGAAGCTTTCTTT.

J is TRBJ1-5 and V is TRBV6-1; perhaps TRBD1 as D (5 bases). The CDR3 totals 13 residues. The germline CDR1 and CDR2 sequences are MNHNS and SASEGT. The V end was cut by 8 bases, the J end by 5 bases, with 13 bases between. CDR3 DNA sequence: TGTGCCAGCGAATACACGGGGGATCAGCCCCAGCATTTT. As protein: CASEYTGDQPQHF.

This clone was observed a few times. The chain combines TRBV6-5 with TRBJ2-5; maybe TRBD1 (5 bases). Trimming took 5 bases from V and 5 from J, leaving 18 bases between them. This CDR3 has 15 residues. Per the germline V gene, CDR1 is MNHEY and CDR2 is SVGAGI. In DNA, the CDR3 is TGTGCCAGCAGTCCGGGTTGGTCCTCAGGGGAGACCCAGTACTTC. This codes for CASSPGWSSGETQYF.

The V and J genes are TRBV30 and TRBJ1-5; D is ambiguous. Trimming stripped 2 bases from V and 3 bases from J, with 5 bases between. The CDR3 covers 12 residues. Germline assignment: CDR1 GTSNPN and CDR2 SVGIG (reference sequence). The CDR3 loop reads CAWSTLNQPQHF. Here the CDR3 DNA reads TGTGCCTGGAGTACACTCAATCAGCCCCAGCATTTT.

A few counts support this clone. The chain has TRBV9 and TRBJ1-1; D possibly corresponds to TRBD1 (5 bases). The CDR3 totals 14 residues. V was clipped by 6 bases and J by 1 base, with 13 bases between them. Germline lookup yields CDR1 SGDLS and CDR2 YYNGEE. The CDR3 reads CASKAGDTNTEAFF. The CDR3 region has the DNA TGTGCCAGCAAGGCGGGGGATACGAACACTGAAGCTTTCTTT.

The CDR3 loop is CASSFATGQFDNYGYTF. CDR3 DNA: TGTGCCAGCAGTTTCGCCACGGGACAGTTCGATAACTATGGCTACACCTTC. The chain links TRBV27 to TRBJ1-2; 7 positions agree with TRBD1. In germline, CDR1 is MNHEY, CDR2 SMNVEV (reference sequence). Germline trimming cut 3 bases from V and 1 base from J; bases unmatched to any gene: 11. The CDR3 totals 17 residues.

The rearrangement links TRBV30 to TRBJ2-5; either TRBD1 or TRBD2 may supply D (5 bases each). Germline values: CDR1 GTSNPN, CDR2 SVGIG (reference sequence). V was cut by 8 bases and J by 5 bases, with 12 bases left in between. This CDR3 is 11 amino acids long. The CDR3 DNA reads as TGTGCCCAGGACTGGGGGGAGACCCAGTACTTC. Residues: CAQDWGETQYF.

This clone was counted between two and nine times. The rearrangement links TRBV4-1 to TRBJ2-7, with D unclear. The CDR3 has 15 amino acids. The V end was cut by 1 base, the J end by 1 base, with 11 bases between. Germline CDR1 MGHRA, CDR2 YSYEKL. CDR3: CASSQGHSTSYEQYF. The CDR3 DNA sequence: TGCGCCAGCAGCCAAGGACACTCTACGTCCTACGAGCAGTACTTC.

This clone has only a few counts. The V call is TRBV19, the J call TRBJ2-1; possible D gene TRBD2, 7 bases. Trimming cost V 6 bases and J 4 bases, with 19 bases left between them. In germline, CDR1 is LNHDA, CDR2 SQIVND (reference sequence). The CDR3 runs 16 residues. CDR3 bases: TGTGCCAGTAGCCCGACGGGGGGCGGGCAGTACAATGAGCAGTTCTTC. Translating gives CASSPTGGGQYNEQFF.